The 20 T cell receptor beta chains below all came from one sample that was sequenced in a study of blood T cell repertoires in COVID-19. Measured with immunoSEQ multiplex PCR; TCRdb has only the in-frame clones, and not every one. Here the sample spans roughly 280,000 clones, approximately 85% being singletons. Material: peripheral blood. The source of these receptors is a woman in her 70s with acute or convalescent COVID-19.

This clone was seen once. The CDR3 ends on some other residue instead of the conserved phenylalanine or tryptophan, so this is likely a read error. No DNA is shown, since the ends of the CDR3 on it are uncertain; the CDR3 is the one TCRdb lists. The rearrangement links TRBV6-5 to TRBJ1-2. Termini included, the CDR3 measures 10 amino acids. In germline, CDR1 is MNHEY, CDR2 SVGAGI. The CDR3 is CASSPKGGNV.

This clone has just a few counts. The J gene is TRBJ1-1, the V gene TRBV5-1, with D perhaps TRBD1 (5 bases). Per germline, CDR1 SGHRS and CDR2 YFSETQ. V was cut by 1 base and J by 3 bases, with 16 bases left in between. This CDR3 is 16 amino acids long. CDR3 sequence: CASSLPPGGVDTEAFF. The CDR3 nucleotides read TGCGCCAGCAGCTTGCCCCCGGGGGGGGTCGACACTGAAGCTTTCTTT. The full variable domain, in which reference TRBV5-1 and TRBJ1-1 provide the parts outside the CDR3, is KAGVTQTPRYLIKTRGQQVTLSCSPISGHRSVSWYQQTPGQGLQFLFEYFSETQRNKGNFPGRFSGRQFSNSRSEMNVSTLELGDSALYLCASSLPPGGVDTEAFFGQGTRLTVV.

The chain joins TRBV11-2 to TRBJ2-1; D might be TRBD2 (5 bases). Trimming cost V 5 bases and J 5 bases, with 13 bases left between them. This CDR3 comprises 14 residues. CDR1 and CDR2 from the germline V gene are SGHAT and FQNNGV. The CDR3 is CASSRGWQNNEQFF. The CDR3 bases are TGTGCCAGCAGCCGAGGGTGGCAGAACAATGAGCAGTTCTTC.

CDR3 residues: CASSLARTTAYEQYF. In nucleotides, the CDR3 is TGTGCCAGCAGCTTAGCGAGGACAACAGCCTACGAGCAGTACTTC. V gene TRBV11-2 combines with J gene TRBJ2-7, with a weak D call TRBD1 (5 bases). Trimming cost V 1 base and J 2 bases, with 12 bases left between them. The CDR3 totals 15 residues. Germline CDR1 is SGHAT and CDR2 is FQNNGV.

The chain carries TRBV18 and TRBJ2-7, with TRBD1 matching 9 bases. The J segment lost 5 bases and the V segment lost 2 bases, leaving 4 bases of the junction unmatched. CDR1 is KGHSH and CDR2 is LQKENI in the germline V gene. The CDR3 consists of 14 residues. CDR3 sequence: CASSPGTGSHEQYF. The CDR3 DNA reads TGTGCCAGCTCACCAGGGACAGGGTCCCACGAGCAGTACTTC.

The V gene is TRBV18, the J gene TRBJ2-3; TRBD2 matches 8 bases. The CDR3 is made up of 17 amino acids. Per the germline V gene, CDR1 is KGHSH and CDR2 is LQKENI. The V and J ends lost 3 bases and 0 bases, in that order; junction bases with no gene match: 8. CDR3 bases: TGTGCCAGCTCACCTCTCCCGGCTAGCGGGAGCACAGATACGCAGTATTTT. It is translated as CASSPLPASGSTDTQYF.

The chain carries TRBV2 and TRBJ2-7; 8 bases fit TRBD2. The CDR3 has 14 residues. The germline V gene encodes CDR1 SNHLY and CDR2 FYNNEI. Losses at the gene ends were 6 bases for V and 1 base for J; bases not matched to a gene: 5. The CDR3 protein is CASSPGGGSYEQYF. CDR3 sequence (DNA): TGTGCCAGCAGCCCCGGGGGGGGGTCCTACGAGCAGTACTTC. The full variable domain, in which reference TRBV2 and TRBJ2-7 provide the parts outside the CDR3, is EPEVTQTPSHQVTQMGQEVILRCVPISNHLYFYWYRQILGQKVEFLVSFYNNEISEKSEIFDDQFSVERPDGSNFTLKIRSTKLEDSAMYFCASSPGGGSYEQYFGPGTRLTVT.

DNA for the CDR3: TGTGCCAGCAGGCGACTAGCGGGGGCCCTATCCACAGATACGCAGTATTTT. This encodes CASRRLAGALSTDTQYF. This rearrangement joins TRBV6-6 to TRBJ2-3; 12 bases align to TRBD2. The CDR3 runs 17 residues. Germline V lookup: CDR1 MNHNY, CDR2 SVGAGI (reference sequence). Trimming cost V 6 bases and J 2 bases; bases outside gene matches: 9.

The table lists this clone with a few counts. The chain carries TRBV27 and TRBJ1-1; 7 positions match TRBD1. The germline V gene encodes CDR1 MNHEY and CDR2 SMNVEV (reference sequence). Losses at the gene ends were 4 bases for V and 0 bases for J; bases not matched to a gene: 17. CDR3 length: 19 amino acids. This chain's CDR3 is CASSSRRQGAVPMNTEAFF. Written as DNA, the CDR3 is TGTGCCAGCAGTTCGCGGCGACAGGGCGCGGTGCCTATGAACACTGAAGCTTTCTTT.

CDR3 DNA: TGCGCCAGCAGCTCAGGGACAGGAAACACCATATATTTT. Translated: CASSSGTGNTIYF. The chain uses TRBV5-1 and TRBJ1-3, with TRBD1 as a possible D gene (6 bases). Germline V gene data show CDR1 as SGHRS and CDR2 as YFSETQ. V lost 3 bases and J lost 4, with 8 bases in between. There are 13 residues in the CDR3.

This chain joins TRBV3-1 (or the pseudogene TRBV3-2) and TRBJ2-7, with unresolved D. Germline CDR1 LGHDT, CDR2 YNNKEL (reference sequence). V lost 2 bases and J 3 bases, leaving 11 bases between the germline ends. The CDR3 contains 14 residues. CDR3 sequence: CASSQWSGDYEQYF. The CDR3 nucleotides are TGTGCCAGCAGCCAATGGTCCGGTGACTACGAGCAGTACTTC.

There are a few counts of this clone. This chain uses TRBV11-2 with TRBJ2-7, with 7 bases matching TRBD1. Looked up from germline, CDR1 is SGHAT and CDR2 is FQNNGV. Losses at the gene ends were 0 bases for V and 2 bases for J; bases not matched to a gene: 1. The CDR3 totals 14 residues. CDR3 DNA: TGTGCCAGCAGCTTAGAGAGGGGGCCCTACGAGCAGTACTTC. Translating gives CASSLERGPYEQYF.

Written as DNA, the CDR3 is TGTGCCAGTAGCTCCCCCTGGACTAGCGGGGGCAGGCATGAGCAGTTCTTC. Its protein is CASSSPWTSGGRHEQFF. The chain employs TRBV19 and TRBJ2-1, with 13 bases fitting TRBD2. CDR3 length: 17 residues. Germline-derived CDR1 and CDR2 are LNHDA and SQIVND (reference sequence). V gave up 6 bases and J gave up 8 bases; unmatched junction bases: 13. The variable domain in full, with the rest retrieved from reference TRBV19 and TRBJ2-1, is DGGITQSPKYLFRKEGQNVTLSCEQNLNHDAMYWYRQDPGQGLRLIYYSQIVNDFQKGDIAEGYSVSREKKESFPLTVTSAQKNPTAFYLCASSSPWTSGGRHEQFFGPGTRLTVL.

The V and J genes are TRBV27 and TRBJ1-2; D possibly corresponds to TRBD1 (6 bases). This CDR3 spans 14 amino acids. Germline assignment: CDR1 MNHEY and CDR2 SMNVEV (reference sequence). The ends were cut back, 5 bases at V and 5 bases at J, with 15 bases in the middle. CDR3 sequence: CASSRGAGRYGYTF. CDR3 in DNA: TGTGCCAGCAGTCGGGGGGCGGGTCGTTATGGCTACACCTTC.

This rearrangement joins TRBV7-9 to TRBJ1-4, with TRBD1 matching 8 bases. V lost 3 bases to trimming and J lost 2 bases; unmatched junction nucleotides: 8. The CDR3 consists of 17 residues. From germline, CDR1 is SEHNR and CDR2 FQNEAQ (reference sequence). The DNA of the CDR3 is TGTGCCAGCAGCTTCCCGCGAGGACAGGGTACTAATGAAAAACTGTTTTTT. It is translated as CASSFPRGQGTNEKLFF. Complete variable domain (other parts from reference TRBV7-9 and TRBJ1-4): DTGVSQNPRHKITKRGQNVTFRCDPISEHNRLYWYRQTLGQGPEFLTYFQNEAQLEKSRLLSDRFSAERPKGSFSTLEIQRTEQGDSAMYLCASSFPRGQGTNEKLFFGSGTQLSVL.

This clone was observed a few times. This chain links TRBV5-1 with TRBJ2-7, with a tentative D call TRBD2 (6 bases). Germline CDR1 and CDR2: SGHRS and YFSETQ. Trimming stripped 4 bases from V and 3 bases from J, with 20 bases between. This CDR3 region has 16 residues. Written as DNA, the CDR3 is TGCGCCAGCAGCATAAATGGAGGGCTTAGCGGCTACGAGCAGTACTTC. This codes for CASSINGGLSGYEQYF.

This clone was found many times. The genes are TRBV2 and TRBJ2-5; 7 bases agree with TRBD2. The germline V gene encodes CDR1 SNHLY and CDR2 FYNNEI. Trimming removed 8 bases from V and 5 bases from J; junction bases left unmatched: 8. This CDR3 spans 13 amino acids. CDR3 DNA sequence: TGTGCCAGCGGTCGGGGGGAAAGGGAGACCCAGTACTTC. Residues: CASGRGERETQYF.

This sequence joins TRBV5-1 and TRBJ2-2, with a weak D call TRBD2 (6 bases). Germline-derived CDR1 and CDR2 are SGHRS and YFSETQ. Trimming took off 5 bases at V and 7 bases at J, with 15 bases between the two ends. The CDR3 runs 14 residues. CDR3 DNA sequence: TGCGCCAGCAGAGGAGGGGTTGGTATCGGGGAGCTGTTTTTT. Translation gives CASRGGVGIGELFF.

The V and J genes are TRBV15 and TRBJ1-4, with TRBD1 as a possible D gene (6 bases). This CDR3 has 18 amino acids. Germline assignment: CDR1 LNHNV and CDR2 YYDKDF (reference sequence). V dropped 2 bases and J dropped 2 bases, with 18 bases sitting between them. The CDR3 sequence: CATSRTRGFVGTNEKLFF. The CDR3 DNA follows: TGTGCCACCAGCAGAACTAGGGGGTTTGTCGGGACTAATGAAAAACTGTTTTTT.

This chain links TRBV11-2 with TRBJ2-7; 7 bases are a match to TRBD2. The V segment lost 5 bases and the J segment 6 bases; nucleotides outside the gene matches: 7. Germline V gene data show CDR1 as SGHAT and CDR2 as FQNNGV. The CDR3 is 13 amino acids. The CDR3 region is CASSHEGGGEQYF. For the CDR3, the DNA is TGTGCCAGCAGCCACGAGGGCGGGGGCGAGCAGTACTTC.